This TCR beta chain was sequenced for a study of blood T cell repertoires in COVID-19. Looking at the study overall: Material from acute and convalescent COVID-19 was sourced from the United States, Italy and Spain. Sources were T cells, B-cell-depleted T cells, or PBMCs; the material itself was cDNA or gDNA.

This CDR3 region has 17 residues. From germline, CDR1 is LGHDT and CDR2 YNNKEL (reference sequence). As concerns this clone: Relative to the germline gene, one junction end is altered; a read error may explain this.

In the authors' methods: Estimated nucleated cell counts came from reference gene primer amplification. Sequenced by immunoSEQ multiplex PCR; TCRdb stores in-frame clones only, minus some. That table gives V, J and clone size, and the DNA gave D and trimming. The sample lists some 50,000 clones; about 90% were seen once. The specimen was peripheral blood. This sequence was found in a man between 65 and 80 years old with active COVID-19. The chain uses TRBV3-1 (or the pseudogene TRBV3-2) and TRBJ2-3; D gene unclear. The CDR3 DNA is TGTGCCAGCAGCGAAGATCAAGCCCCAGGTTACACAGATACGCAGTATTTT. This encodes CASSEDQAPGYTDTQYF.